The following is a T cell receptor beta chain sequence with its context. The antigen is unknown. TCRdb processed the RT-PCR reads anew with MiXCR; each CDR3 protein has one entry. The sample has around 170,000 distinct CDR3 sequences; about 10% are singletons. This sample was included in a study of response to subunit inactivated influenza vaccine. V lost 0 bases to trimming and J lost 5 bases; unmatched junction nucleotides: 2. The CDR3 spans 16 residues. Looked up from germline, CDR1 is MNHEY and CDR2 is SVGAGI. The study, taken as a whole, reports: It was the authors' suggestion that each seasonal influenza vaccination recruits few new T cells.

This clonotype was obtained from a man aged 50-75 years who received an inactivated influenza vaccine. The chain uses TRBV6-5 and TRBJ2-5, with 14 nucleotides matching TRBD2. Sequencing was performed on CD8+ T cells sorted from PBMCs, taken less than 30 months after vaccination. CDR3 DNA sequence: TGTGCCAGCAGTTACTCGGGACTAGCGGGGGTGGAGACCCAGTACTTC. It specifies CASSYSGLAGVETQYF.